This note documents a single TCR beta chain sequence. It was across several immunoSEQ plates that each subset's genomic DNA was evenly split. Sequenced by immunoSEQ multiplex PCR; TCRdb stores in-frame clones only, minus some. The sample lists roughly 700,000 clones, around 74% occurring once. This specimen comes from a study of shared clonotypes between healthy human individuals. This CDR3 has 15 residues. Trimming cost V 4 bases and J 2 bases, with 12 bases left between them. Germline V gene lookup returns CDR1 SSHAT and CDR2 FNYEAQ (reference sequence). The clonotype comes from a woman aged 25 to 39 in good health. V gene TRBV7-7 combines with J gene TRBJ1-3, with D hard to call. The sequenced material came from memory CD4+ T cells sorted from blood. Subset denoted: CD45RA-negative fraction. The chain's CDR3 is CASSSQHGPGNTIYF. The CDR3, as DNA: TGTGCCAGCAGCTCCCAACACGGCCCTGGAAACACCATATATTTT.